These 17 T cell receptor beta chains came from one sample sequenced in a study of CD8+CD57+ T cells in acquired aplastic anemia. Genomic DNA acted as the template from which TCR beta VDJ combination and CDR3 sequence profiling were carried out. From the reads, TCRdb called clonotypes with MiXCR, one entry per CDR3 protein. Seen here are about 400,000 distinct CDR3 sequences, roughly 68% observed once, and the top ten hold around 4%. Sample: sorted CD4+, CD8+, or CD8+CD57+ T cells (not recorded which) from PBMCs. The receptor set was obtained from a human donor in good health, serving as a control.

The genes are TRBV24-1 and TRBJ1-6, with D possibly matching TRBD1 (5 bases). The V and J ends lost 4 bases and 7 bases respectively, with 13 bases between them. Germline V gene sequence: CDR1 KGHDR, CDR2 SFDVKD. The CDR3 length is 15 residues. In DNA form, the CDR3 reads TGTGCCACCAGTGAGGGGGGACGGGGGAATTCACCCCTCCACTTT. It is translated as CATSEGGRGNSPLHF.

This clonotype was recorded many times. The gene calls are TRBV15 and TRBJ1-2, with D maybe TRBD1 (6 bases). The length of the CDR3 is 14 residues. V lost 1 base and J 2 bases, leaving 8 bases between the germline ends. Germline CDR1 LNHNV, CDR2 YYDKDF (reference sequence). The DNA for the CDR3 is TGTGCCACCAGCAGAGGGGGGACAAACTATGGCTACACCTTC. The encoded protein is CATSRGGTNYGYTF.

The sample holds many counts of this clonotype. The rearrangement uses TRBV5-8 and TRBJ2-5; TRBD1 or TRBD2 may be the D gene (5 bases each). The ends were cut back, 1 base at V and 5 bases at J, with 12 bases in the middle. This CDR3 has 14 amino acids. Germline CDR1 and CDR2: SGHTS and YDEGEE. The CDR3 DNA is TGTGCCAGCAGCTTGCGGGGCGTTGGGGAGACCCAGTACTTC. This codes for CASSLRGVGETQYF. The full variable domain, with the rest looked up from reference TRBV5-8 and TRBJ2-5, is EAGVTQSPTHLIKTRGQQATLRCSPISGHTSVYWYQQALGLGLQFLLWYDEGEERNRGNFPPRFSGRQFPNYSSELNVNALELEDSALYLCASSLRGVGETQYFGPGTRLLVL.

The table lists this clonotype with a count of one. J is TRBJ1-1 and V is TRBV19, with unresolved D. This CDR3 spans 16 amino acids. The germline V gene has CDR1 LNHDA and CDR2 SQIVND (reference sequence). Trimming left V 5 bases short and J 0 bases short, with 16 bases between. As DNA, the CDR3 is TGTGCCAGTAGTGCAAGATCGACACGAGTGAACACTGAAGCTTTCTTT. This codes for CASSARSTRVNTEAFF.

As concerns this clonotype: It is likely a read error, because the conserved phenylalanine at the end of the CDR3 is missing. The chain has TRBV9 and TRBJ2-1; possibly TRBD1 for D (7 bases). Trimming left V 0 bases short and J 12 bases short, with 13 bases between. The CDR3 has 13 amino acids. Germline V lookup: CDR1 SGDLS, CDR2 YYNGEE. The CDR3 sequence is CASSVVGQGGQFV. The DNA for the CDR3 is TGTGCCAGCAGCGTAGTCGGGCAGGGGGGGCAGTTCGTC.

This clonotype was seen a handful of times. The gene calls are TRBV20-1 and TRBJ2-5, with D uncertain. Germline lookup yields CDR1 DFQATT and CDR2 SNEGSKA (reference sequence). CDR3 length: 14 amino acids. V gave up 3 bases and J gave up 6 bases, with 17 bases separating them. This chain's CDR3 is CSASLADLWQTQYF. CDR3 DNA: TGCAGTGCTAGCTTGGCAGACCTATGGCAGACCCAGTACTTC.

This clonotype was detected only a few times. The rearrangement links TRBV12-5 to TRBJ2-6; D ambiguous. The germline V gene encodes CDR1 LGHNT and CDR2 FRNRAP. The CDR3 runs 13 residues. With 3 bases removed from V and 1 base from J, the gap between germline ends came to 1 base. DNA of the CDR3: TGTGCTAGTGGTTTTTCTGGGGCCAACGTCCTGACTTTC. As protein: CASGFSGANVLTF.

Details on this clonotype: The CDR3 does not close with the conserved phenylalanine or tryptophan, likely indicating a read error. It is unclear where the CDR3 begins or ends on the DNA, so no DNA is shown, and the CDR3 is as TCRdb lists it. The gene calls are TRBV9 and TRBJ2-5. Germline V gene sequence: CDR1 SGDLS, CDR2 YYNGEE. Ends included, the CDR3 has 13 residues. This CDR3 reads CASSVEWRSTYEL.

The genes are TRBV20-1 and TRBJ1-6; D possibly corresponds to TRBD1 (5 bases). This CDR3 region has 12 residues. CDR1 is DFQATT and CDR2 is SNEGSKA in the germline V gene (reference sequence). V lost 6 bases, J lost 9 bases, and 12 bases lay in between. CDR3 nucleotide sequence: TGCAGTGCACCCGGGGGGGGTTCACCCCTCCACTTT. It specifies CSAPGGGSPLHF.

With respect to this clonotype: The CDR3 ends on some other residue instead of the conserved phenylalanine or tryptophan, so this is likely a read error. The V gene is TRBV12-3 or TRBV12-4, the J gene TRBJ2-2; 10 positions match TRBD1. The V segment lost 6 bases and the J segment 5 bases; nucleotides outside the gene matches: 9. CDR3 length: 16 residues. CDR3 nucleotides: TGTGCCAGCAGATCCCTTGACAGGGGGCGAACCGGGGAGCTGTTTTCT. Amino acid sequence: CASRSLDRGRTGELFS.

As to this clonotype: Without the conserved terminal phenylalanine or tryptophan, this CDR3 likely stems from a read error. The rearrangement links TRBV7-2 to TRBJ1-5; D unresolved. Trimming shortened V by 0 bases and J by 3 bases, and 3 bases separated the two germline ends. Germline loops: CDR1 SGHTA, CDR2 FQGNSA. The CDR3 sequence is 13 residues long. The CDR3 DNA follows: TGTGCCAGCAGCTTAGCCATCAATCAGCCCCAGCATCTG. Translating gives CASSLAINQPQHL.

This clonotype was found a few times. The CDR3 DNA is TGTGCCAGCAGTTATGGAGTCCCGGGACAGATTCAAGAGACCCAGTACTTC. Protein product: CASSYGVPGQIQETQYF. This chain uses TRBV6-5 with TRBJ2-5; TRBD1 matches at 7 bases. The CDR3 totals 17 residues. Germline values: CDR1 MNHEY, CDR2 SVGAGI. Trimming took 3 bases from V and 2 from J; bases not matched to a gene: 12.

CDR3 in DNA: TGCGCCAGCAGCCAAGGAGCGGGGGGGACCTACAATGAGCAGTTCTTC. Protein product: CASSQGAGGTYNEQFF. V gene TRBV4-3 combines with J gene TRBJ2-1; TRBD2 matches at 10 bases. The CDR3 contains 16 residues. CDR1 and CDR2 (germline): LGHNA, YSLEER. Germline trimming cut 1 base from V and 2 bases from J; bases unmatched to any gene: 2.

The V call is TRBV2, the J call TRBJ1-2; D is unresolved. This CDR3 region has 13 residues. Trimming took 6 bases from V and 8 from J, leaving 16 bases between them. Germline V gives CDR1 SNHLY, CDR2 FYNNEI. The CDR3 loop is CASREMETGGYTF. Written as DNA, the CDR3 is TGTGCCAGCAGAGAAATGGAGACCGGAGGCTACACCTTC. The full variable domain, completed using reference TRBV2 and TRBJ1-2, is EPEVTQTPSHQVTQMGQEVILRCVPISNHLYFYWYRQILGQKVEFLVSFYNNEISEKSEIFDDQFSVERPDGSNFTLKIRSTKLEDSAMYFCASREMETGGYTFGSGTRLTVV.

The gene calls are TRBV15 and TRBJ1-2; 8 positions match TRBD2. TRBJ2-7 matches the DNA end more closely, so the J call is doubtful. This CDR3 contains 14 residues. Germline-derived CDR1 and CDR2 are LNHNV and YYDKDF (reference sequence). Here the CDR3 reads CATSKGGTSLEQYF. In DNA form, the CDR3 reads TGTGCCACCAGCAAAGGAGGGACTAGTCTTGAGCAGTACTTC.

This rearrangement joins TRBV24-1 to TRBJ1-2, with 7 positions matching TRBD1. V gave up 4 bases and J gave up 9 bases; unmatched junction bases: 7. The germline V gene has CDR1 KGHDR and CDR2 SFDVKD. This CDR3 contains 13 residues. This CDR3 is CATSDLMDRSYTF. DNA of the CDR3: TGTGCCACCAGTGACCTGATGGACAGGAGCTACACCTTC.

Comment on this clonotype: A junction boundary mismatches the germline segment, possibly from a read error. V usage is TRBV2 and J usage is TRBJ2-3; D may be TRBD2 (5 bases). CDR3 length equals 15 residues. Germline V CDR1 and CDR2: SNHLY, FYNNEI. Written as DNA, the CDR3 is TGTGCCAGCAGCTTAGCCGGGGTCAGCACAGATACGCAGTTTTTT. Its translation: CASSLAGVSTDTQFF.